These T cell receptor beta chains were read from a single sample in a study of cytomegalovirus exposure and HLA in healthy donors. Clones were read by immunoSEQ multiplex PCR, and TCRdb kept only the in-frame ones, dropping some. In the table there are approximately 200,000 clones, over 70% of which are singletons. Sequenced input: PBMCs. All receptors derive from a woman aged 18-35 years in good health and CMV-seropositive. CDR3s include the opening cysteine and the closing phenylalanine or tryptophan. A D gene is named only where the DNA matches it firmly. The size field is filled for only some rows; it gives once, few, many or a size class.

j_gene: TRBJ2-4
len: 17
v_gene: TRBV9
abundance: .
d_gene: .
CDR3aa: CASSENDRFLAKNIQYF
CDR3nt: TGTGCCAGCAGCGAGAATGACAGGTTTTTAGCCAAAAACATTCAGTACTTC

j_gene: TRBJ2-3
len: 15
v_gene: TRBV2
abundance: once
d_gene: TRBD2
CDR3aa: CASLSGSSSTDTQYF
CDR3nt: TGTGCCAGCCTTAGCGGGTCCTCTAGCACAGATACGCAGTATTTT

j_gene: TRBJ2-2
len: 16
v_gene: TRBV19
abundance: .
d_gene: TRBD1
CDR3aa: CASARIGTGVDGELFF
CDR3nt: TGTGCCAGTGCCAGAATTGGGACAGGGGTTGACGGGGAGCTGTTTTTT

j_gene: TRBJ2-1
len: 21
v_gene: TRBV4-1
abundance: .
d_gene: TRBD2
CDR3aa: CASSHPSGVAGAPSSYNEQFF
CDR3nt: TGCGCCAGCAGCCACCCCAGTGGGGTAGCGGGGGCCCCGAGCTCCTACAATGAGCAGTTCTTC

j_gene: TRBJ2-1
len: 15
v_gene: TRBV10-2
abundance: .
d_gene: TRBD2
CDR3aa: CASSPRLAGRNEQFF
CDR3nt: TGCGCCAGCAGTCCTCGACTAGCGGGGAGGAATGAGCAGTTCTTC

j_gene: TRBJ1-2
len: 15
v_gene: TRBV5-8
abundance: few
d_gene: .
CDR3aa: CASSLLQGGNYGYTF
CDR3nt: TGTGCCAGCAGCTTGCTTCAGGGAGGGAACTATGGCTACACCTTC

j_gene: TRBJ1-3
len: 17
v_gene: TRBV5-5
abundance: .
d_gene: TRBD1
CDR3aa: CASSSGTGLTSGNTIYF
CDR3nt: TGTGCCAGCAGCTCCGGGACAGGGTTAACCTCTGGAAACACCATATATTTT

j_gene: TRBJ2-2
len: 17
v_gene: TRBV5-1
abundance: .
d_gene: .
CDR3aa: CASSFARGGQNTGELFF
CDR3nt: TGCGCCAGCAGCTTCGCCCGCGGGGGCCAGAACACCGGGGAGCTGTTTTTT

j_gene: TRBJ1-1
len: 15
v_gene: TRBV7-6
abundance: .
d_gene: .
CDR3aa: CASSLGRGRHTEAFF
CDR3nt: TGTGCCAGCAGCTTAGGCAGGGGCCGTCACACTGAAGCTTTCTTT

j_gene: TRBJ2-6
len: 17
v_gene: TRBV7-3
abundance: .
d_gene: .
CDR3aa: CASSLMGPMSGANVLTF
CDR3nt: TGTGCCAGCAGCTTAATGGGGCCAATGTCTGGGGCCAACGTCCTGACTTTC

j_gene: TRBJ2-5
len: 16
v_gene: TRBV5-5
abundance: .
d_gene: .
CDR3aa: CASSYRRDTYQETQYF
CDR3nt: TGTGCCAGCAGCTACAGAAGAGACACGTACCAAGAGACCCAGTACTTC

j_gene: TRBJ2-5
len: 13
v_gene: TRBV29-1
abundance: .
d_gene: .
CDR3aa: CSVDWRDQETQYF
CDR3nt: TGCAGCGTTGACTGGCGGGACCAAGAGACCCAGTACTTC

j_gene: TRBJ2-5
len: 17
v_gene: TRBV5-4
abundance: .
d_gene: TRBD2
CDR3aa: CASSLKRGGREGETQYF
CDR3nt: TGTGCCAGCAGCTTAAAGCGGGGGGGCCGGGAAGGGGAGACCCAGTACTTC

j_gene: TRBJ1-4
len: 16
v_gene: TRBV5-1
abundance: .
d_gene: .
CDR3aa: CASSSRPLGTNEKLFF
CDR3nt: TGCGCCAGCAGCTCTAGACCCCTCGGAACTAATGAAAAACTGTTTTTT

j_gene: TRBJ2-5
len: 15
v_gene: TRBV19
abundance: .
d_gene: TRBD1
CDR3aa: CASSIGGQAQETQYF
CDR3nt: TGTGCCAGTAGTATCGGGGGACAGGCGCAAGAGACCCAGTACTTC

j_gene: TRBJ1-1
len: 13
v_gene: TRBV6-1
abundance: .
d_gene: .
CDR3aa: CASSEGANTEAFF
CDR3nt: TGTGCCAGCAGTGAAGGGGCGAACACTGAAGCTTTCTTT

j_gene: TRBJ2-7
len: 16
v_gene: TRBV4-1
abundance: .
d_gene: .
CDR3aa: CASSQGNFAGSYEQYF
CDR3nt: TGCGCCAGCAGCCAAGGCAATTTTGCAGGGTCCTACGAGCAGTACTTC

j_gene: TRBJ1-2
len: 13
v_gene: TRBV6-5
abundance: once
d_gene: TRBD1
CDR3aa: CASSTGGGLGYTF
CDR3nt: TGTGCCAGCAGTACAGGGGGGGGGCTTGGCTACACCTTC

j_gene: TRBJ2-7
len: 14
v_gene: TRBV19
abundance: .
d_gene: TRBD1
CDR3aa: CASSAGTVGLEQYF
CDR3nt: TGTGCCAGTAGCGCCGGGACAGTCGGTCTCGAGCAGTACTTC

j_gene: TRBJ1-5
len: 18
v_gene: TRBV28
abundance: .
d_gene: .
CDR3aa: CASSSNFRLTASNQPQHF
CDR3nt: TGTGCCAGCAGTTCGAACTTCAGACTAACAGCTAGCAATCAGCCCCAGCATTTT

j_gene: TRBJ2-2
len: 15
v_gene: TRBV28
abundance: few
d_gene: .
CDR3aa: CASSLTEGHTGELFF
CDR3nt: TGTGCCAGCAGTTTGACGGAGGGTCACACCGGGGAGCTGTTTTTT

j_gene: TRBJ1-3
len: 14
v_gene: TRBV30
abundance: .
d_gene: .
CDR3aa: CAWDPGYSGNTIYF
CDR3nt: TGTGCCTGGGACCCAGGGTATTCTGGAAACACCATATATTTT

j_gene: TRBJ2-7
len: 15
v_gene: TRBV5-4
abundance: .
d_gene: TRBD2
CDR3aa: CASSLAGGHDSEQYF
CDR3nt: TGTGCCAGCAGCCTAGCGGGGGGGCACGATAGCGAGCAGTACTTC

j_gene: TRBJ2-3
len: 19
v_gene: TRBV7-3
abundance: .
d_gene: .
CDR3aa: CASSEQGRTGLDERDTQYF
CDR3nt: TGTGCCAGCAGCGAACAGGGGCGCACGGGACTAGATGAGCGAGATACGCAGTATTTT

j_gene: TRBJ1-2
len: 13
v_gene: TRBV6-5
abundance: .
d_gene: TRBD1
CDR3aa: CASSWTGRYGYTF
CDR3nt: TGTGCCAGCAGTTGGACAGGGCGCTATGGCTACACCTTC

j_gene: TRBJ2-5
len: 14
v_gene: TRBV7-3
abundance: .
d_gene: TRBD2
CDR3aa: CASSPTSAQETQYF
CDR3nt: TGTGCCAGCAGCCCCACTAGCGCCCAAGAGACCCAGTACTTC

j_gene: TRBJ1-5
len: 16
v_gene: TRBV7-9
abundance: .
d_gene: TRBD1
CDR3aa: CASSRGTGTGNQPQHF
CDR3nt: TGTGCCAGCAGCCGGGGGACAGGGACGGGGAATCAGCCCCAGCATTTT

j_gene: TRBJ2-7
len: 15
v_gene: TRBV5-6
abundance: .
d_gene: .
CDR3aa: CASSETYSETYEQYF
CDR3nt: TGTGCCAGCAGCGAGACTTATAGCGAGACCTACGAGCAGTACTTC

j_gene: TRBJ2-7
len: 16
v_gene: TRBV5-1
abundance: .
d_gene: .
CDR3aa: CASSLEPGRQSYEQYF
CDR3nt: TGCGCCAGCAGCTTGGAACCGGGAAGGCAATCCTACGAGCAGTACTTC

j_gene: TRBJ1-2
len: 16
v_gene: TRBV7-9
abundance: .
d_gene: TRBD1
CDR3aa: CASSPTSGQTPFGYTF
CDR3nt: TGTGCCAGCAGTCCGACGTCGGGACAGACCCCTTTTGGCTACACCTTC

j_gene: TRBJ2-3
len: 17
v_gene: TRBV5-6
abundance: .
d_gene: TRBD2
CDR3aa: CASSWGGRVTSTDTQYF
CDR3nt: TGTGCCAGCAGCTGGGGGGGACGGGTAACTAGCACAGATACGCAGTATTTT

j_gene: TRBJ2-4
len: 15
v_gene: TRBV28
abundance: .
d_gene: TRBD2
CDR3aa: CASSLRGGVKNIQYF
CDR3nt: TGTGCCAGCAGTTTAAGGGGAGGGGTCAAAAACATTCAGTACTTC

j_gene: TRBJ1-2
len: 12
v_gene: TRBV5-1
abundance: few
d_gene: .
CDR3aa: CASSSYRDSYTF
CDR3nt: TGCGCCAGCAGCTCCTACAGGGATAGCTACACCTTC

j_gene: TRBJ1-1
len: 15
v_gene: TRBV7-9
abundance: .
d_gene: TRBD1
CDR3aa: CASSPKQGMNTEAFF
CDR3nt: TGTGCCAGCAGCCCCAAACAGGGGATGAACACTGAAGCTTTCTTT

j_gene: TRBJ1-2
len: 15
v_gene: TRBV2
abundance: .
d_gene: TRBD1
CDR3aa: CASGDNRGSNYGYTF
CDR3nt: TGTGCCAGCGGGGACAACAGGGGCTCCAACTATGGCTACACCTTC

j_gene: TRBJ2-7
len: 16
v_gene: TRBV29-1
abundance: .
d_gene: TRBD1
CDR3aa: CSVEKTTGPNSYEQYF
CDR3nt: TGCAGCGTTGAAAAAACGACAGGGCCAAACTCCTACGAGCAGTACTTC

j_gene: TRBJ1-3
len: 17
v_gene: TRBV6-1
abundance: .
d_gene: TRBD1
CDR3aa: CASSEVMDRHFGNTIYF
CDR3nt: TGTGCCAGCAGTGAAGTTATGGACAGGCATTTTGGAAACACCATATATTTT

j_gene: TRBJ1-6
len: 14
v_gene: TRBV5-1
abundance: .
d_gene: .
CDR3aa: CASSWTVNNSPLHF
CDR3nt: TGCGCCAGCAGTTGGACAGTCAATAATTCACCCCTCCACTTT

j_gene: TRBJ1-2
len: 13
v_gene: TRBV19
abundance: .
d_gene: .
CDR3aa: CASSSADHYGYTF
CDR3nt: TGTGCCAGTAGTTCCGCAGATCACTATGGCTACACCTTC

j_gene: TRBJ2-7
len: 14
v_gene: TRBV28
abundance: .
d_gene: TRBD2
CDR3aa: CASNPSGGTYEQYF
CDR3nt: TGTGCCAGCAACCCATCGGGGGGAACCTACGAGCAGTACTTC

j_gene: TRBJ1-5
len: 16
v_gene: TRBV28
abundance: .
d_gene: .
CDR3aa: CASSLLLLDSNQPQHF
CDR3nt: TGTGCCAGCAGTTTATTGTTACTAGATAGCAATCAGCCCCAGCATTTT

j_gene: TRBJ1-1
len: 16
v_gene: TRBV7-9
abundance: .
d_gene: .
CDR3aa: CASSFTPTGLITEAFF
CDR3nt: TGTGCCAGCAGCTTCACTCCCACGGGACTGATCACTGAAGCTTTCTTT

j_gene: TRBJ2-7
len: 13
v_gene: TRBV6-4
abundance: .
d_gene: TRBD2
CDR3aa: CATPGLAGGEQYF
CDR3nt: TGTGCCACCCCGGGACTAGCGGGGGGAGAGCAGTACTTC

j_gene: TRBJ2-2
len: 12
v_gene: TRBV27
abundance: .
d_gene: .
CDR3aa: CASSDRLRELFF
CDR3nt: TGTGCCAGCAGTGACAGGCTCCGGGAGCTGTTTTTT

j_gene: TRBJ2-3
len: 13
v_gene: TRBV7-2
abundance: few
d_gene: .
CDR3aa: CASSRTPFDTQYF
CDR3nt: TGTGCCAGCAGCCGGACTCCTTTCGATACGCAGTATTTT

j_gene: TRBJ1-1
len: 14
v_gene: TRBV2
abundance: .
d_gene: TRBD1
CDR3aa: CASRDRVLNTEAFF
CDR3nt: TGTGCCAGCAGGGACAGGGTTCTGAACACTGAAGCTTTCTTT

j_gene: TRBJ1-1
len: 13
v_gene: TRBV7-3
abundance: once
d_gene: .
CDR3aa: CASSFSVNTEAFF
CDR3nt: TGTGCCAGCAGCTTTTCGGTTAACACTGAAGCTTTCTTT

j_gene: TRBJ1-2
len: 14
v_gene: TRBV6-5
abundance: once
d_gene: .
CDR3aa: CASSPFSGLGGYTF
CDR3nt: TGTGCCAGCAGTCCTTTTTCAGGGCTGGGTGGCTACACCTTC

j_gene: TRBJ2-3
len: 18
v_gene: TRBV5-1
abundance: .
d_gene: TRBD1
CDR3aa: CASSLEGRQGVFTDTQYF
CDR3nt: TGCGCCAGCAGCCTCGAGGGTAGACAGGGGGTCTTCACAGATACGCAGTATTTT

j_gene: TRBJ2-5
len: 17
v_gene: TRBV10-3
abundance: .
d_gene: .
CDR3aa: CALPLLAGSSRKETQYF
CDR3nt: TGTGCCCTCCCGCTGTTGGCGGGTTCAAGCCGGAAAGAGACCCAGTACTTC

j_gene: TRBJ2-7
len: 14
v_gene: TRBV29-1
abundance: .
d_gene: TRBD1
CDR3aa: CSARLTGAGDEQYF
CDR3nt: TGCAGCGCTCGATTGACAGGGGCCGGGGACGAGCAGTACTTC

j_gene: TRBJ2-5
len: 13
v_gene: TRBV30
abundance: .
d_gene: .
CDR3aa: CAWSLDRGETQYF
CDR3nt: TGTGCCTGGAGTCTGGACCGCGGGGAGACCCAGTACTTC

j_gene: TRBJ1-3
len: 13
v_gene: TRBV28
abundance: .
d_gene: .
CDR3aa: CASRGGSGNTIYF
CDR3nt: TGTGCCAGCAGGGGGGGCTCTGGAAACACCATATATTTT

j_gene: TRBJ1-2
len: 15
v_gene: TRBV27
abundance: .
d_gene: .
CDR3aa: CASSFLPAEEGGYTF
CDR3nt: TGTGCCAGCAGTTTTCTCCCGGCTGAGGAGGGAGGCTACACCTTC

j_gene: TRBJ1-2
len: 12
v_gene: TRBV6-6
abundance: .
d_gene: .
CDR3aa: CASAPVSGGYTF
CDR3nt: TGTGCCAGCGCTCCCGTAAGCGGCGGCTACACCTTC

j_gene: TRBJ1-3
len: 16
v_gene: TRBV9
abundance: once
d_gene: .
CDR3aa: CASSPRAGISGNTIYF
CDR3nt: TGTGCCAGCAGCCCACGAGCAGGCATCTCTGGAAACACCATATATTTT

j_gene: TRBJ1-6
len: 17
v_gene: TRBV18
abundance: .
d_gene: .
CDR3aa: CASSPAGGYSYNSPLHF
CDR3nt: TGTGCCAGCTCACCAGCCGGAGGATACTCCTATAATTCACCCCTCCACTTT

j_gene: TRBJ2-7
len: 17
v_gene: TRBV5-6
abundance: .
d_gene: TRBD1
CDR3aa: CASSSGSGTGGSYEQYF
CDR3nt: TGTGCCAGCAGCTCAGGGAGCGGGACAGGGGGCTCCTACGAGCAGTACTTC